This T cell receptor beta chain was obtained from a study of a mutant IDH1 vaccine in newly diagnosed glioma. Study details: Radiotherapy, temozolomide, or both had been given previously, and both were given to most.

The CDR3 contains 14 residues. Unmatched junction bases numbered 8, after V lost 6 bases and J lost 6 bases. The germline V gene encodes CDR1 MNHEY and CDR2 SMNVEV (reference sequence). Libraries were prepared by immunoSEQ multiplex PCR; TCRdb keeps only in-frame clonotypes and omits some of them. This repertoire shows over 45,000 clones, approximately 91% found once; its top ten account for approximately 2.4%. Described time point: baseline, week 1 (first vaccination visit). The treatment: pre-vaccination baseline after standard-of-care therapy. Donors had new WHO grade 3 or 4 IDH1-mutant, ATRX-lost astrocytomas. To note about this clone: Its antigen is currently unknown.

Study conclusions and caveats: Researchers report vaccine-induced immune responses in less than 95% of patients. No link was apparently found between pseudoprogression and changes in top peripheral T cell clonotypes.

The chain carries TRBV27 and TRBJ2-1; 7 nucleotides match TRBD1. This specimen consisted of PBMCs, obtained from a glioma patient treated with radiotherapy, temozolomide or both. The clonotype originates from a man aged 50 to 60 with glioma. The CDR3 bases are TGTGCCAGCAGGCTCGACGGGACAGTCAATGAGCAGTTCTTC. Its translation: CASRLDGTVNEQFF.